Each of the 32 T cell receptor beta chains below was sequenced from the same sample in a study of neurological immune-mediated disorders. Each CDR3 protein is one row after TCRdb ran MiXCR on the 5' RACE reads. This table has roughly 120,000 distinct CDR3 sequences, roughly 3.1% appearing once. Sequencing used PBMCs. Receptor source: a woman in her 30s with multiple sclerosis.

There are many counts of this clonotype. The chain has TRBV4-3 and TRBJ1-4; maybe TRBD1 (6 bases). The V and J ends lost 2 bases and 8 bases respectively, with 9 bases between them. CDR1 LGHNA and CDR2 YSLEER come from the germline V gene. The CDR3 runs 13 residues. CDR3 sequence: CASSQNDREKLFF. CDR3 coding DNA: TGCGCCAGCAGCCAAAACGACAGGGAAAAACTGTTTTTT.

The sample holds many counts of this clonotype. The rearrangement links TRBV20-1 to TRBJ2-1, with 10 bases identical to TRBD2. Germline CDR1 and CDR2: DFQATT and SNEGSKA (reference sequence). This CDR3 comprises 16 residues. V was clipped by 3 bases and J by 7 bases; unmatched bases: 12. CDR3 in DNA: TGCAGTGCTAGCAGCAGCCTAGCGGGAGTAGGGAATGAGCAGTTCTTC. Translated, it gives CSASSSLAGVGNEQFF.

This clonotype was detected many times. The V call is TRBV12-3 or TRBV12-4, the J call TRBJ2-7; 7 nucleotides match TRBD1. V lost 4 bases to trimming and J lost 2 bases; unmatched junction nucleotides: 2. The CDR3 is 13 residues long. CDR3 region: CASSSDRAYEQYF. CDR3 DNA: TGTGCCAGCAGTTCTGACAGGGCCTACGAGCAGTACTTC.

This clonotype was picked up many times. The chain employs TRBV27 and TRBJ1-2, with D tentatively TRBD1 (5 bases). The germline V and J ends were trimmed by 5 bases and 4 bases, with 20 bases remaining between them. Germline V gives CDR1 MNHEY, CDR2 SMNVEV (reference sequence). The CDR3 is 16 amino acids. The CDR3, as DNA: TGTGCCAGCAGTCCCTCCTTAGGGGTATTAGCCTATGGCTACACCTTC. The encoded protein is CASSPSLGVLAYGYTF.

This clonotype has ten or more counts. V is TRBV7-2 and J is TRBJ1-1, with D tentatively TRBD1 (5 bases). V was clipped by 4 bases and J by 7 bases, with 13 bases between them. CDR1 SGHTA and CDR2 FQGNSA come from the germline V gene. CDR3 length: 13 residues. The CDR3 is CASSYSGTNEAFF. The CDR3 DNA sequence: TGTGCCAGCAGCTACTCCGGGACCAATGAAGCTTTCTTT.

This clonotype was recorded at least ten times. The V and J genes are TRBV5-8 and TRBJ1-5; D gene ambiguous. The CDR3 runs 14 residues. V was pared by 2 bases and J by 4 bases, with 10 bases between. In germline, CDR1 is SGHTS, CDR2 YDEGEE. DNA for the CDR3: TGTGCCAGCAGCTTTGGCGGTCTAAATCAGCCCCAGCATTTT. Translation gives CASSFGGLNQPQHF.

This clonotype was recorded at least ten times. This rearrangement joins TRBV20-1 to TRBJ1-1; 10 bases fit TRBD1. The CDR3 totals 13 residues. Germline V lookup: CDR1 DFQATT, CDR2 SNEGSKA (reference sequence). The V segment lost 6 bases and the J segment 7 bases; nucleotides outside the gene matches: 8. Written as DNA, the CDR3 is TGCAGTGCCATAGGACAGGGGGGATTTGAAGCTTTCTTT. As protein: CSAIGQGGFEAFF.

The CDR3 loop is CASSPSRGAYEQYF. The CDR3 region has the DNA TGCGCCAGCAGCCCCTCCAGGGGGGCCTACGAGCAGTACTTC. J is TRBJ2-7 and V is TRBV5-1, with D tentatively TRBD1 (7 bases). The CDR3 length is 14 residues. Trimming pared 4 bases from V and 2 bases from J, leaving 13 bases between. Germline values: CDR1 SGHRS, CDR2 YFSETQ.

A few counts support this clonotype. This may be a read error, as it is one base from a much larger clone. The V call is TRBV7-2, the J call TRBJ1-5; 9 nucleotides match TRBD1. The CDR3 contains 14 residues. Germline values: CDR1 SGHTA, CDR2 FQGNSA. CDR3 in amino acids: CASSPWTGDQPQNF. Written as DNA, the CDR3 is TGTGCCAGCAGCCCTTGGACAGGGGATCAGCCCCAGAATTTT.

This clonotype was recorded many times. The chain links TRBV5-1 to TRBJ1-4; D gene ambiguous. This CDR3 has 14 amino acids. Between the trimmed V and J ends, which lost 2 bases and 0 bases, there was a span of 5 bases. Looked up from germline, CDR1 is SGHRS and CDR2 is YFSETQ. The CDR3 reads CASSFRPTNEKLFF. CDR3 bases: TGCGCCAGCAGCTTCCGACCAACTAATGAAAAACTGTTTTTT.

This clonotype was seen at least ten times. The CDR3 sequence: CSAKKGAGAKNIQYF. CDR3 coding DNA: TGCAGTGCCAAGAAGGGGGCAGGGGCCAAAAACATTCAGTACTTC. J is TRBJ2-4 and V is TRBV20-1; 7 positions agree with TRBD1. V lost 6 bases, J lost 1 base, and 9 bases stayed unmatched. There are 15 residues in the CDR3. CDR1 and CDR2 (germline): DFQATT, SNEGSKA (reference sequence).

This clonotype has a count of ten or more. This chain's CDR3 is CSARGEAGGSTDTQYF. CDR3 DNA sequence: TGCAGTGCTAGAGGGGAAGCGGGGGGGAGCACAGATACGCAGTATTTT. The chain combines TRBV20-1 with TRBJ2-3, with 10 bases fitting TRBD2. The CDR3 is made up of 16 amino acids. The V and J ends lost 1 base and 0 bases, in that order; junction bases with no gene match: 4. CDR1 and CDR2 from the germline V gene are DFQATT and SNEGSKA (reference sequence).

This clonotype turned up a few times. The rearrangement links TRBV5-1 to TRBJ2-3; the match to TRBD1 covers 9 bases. V lost 0 bases and J lost 2; bases outside the gene matches: 7. From germline, CDR1 is SGHRS and CDR2 YFSETQ. The CDR3 loop spans 17 amino acids. Here the CDR3 DNA reads TGCGCCAGCAGCTTGGAACTAACAGGGGGCGTCACAGATACGCAGTATTTT. It yields the protein CASSLELTGGVTDTQYF. Together with reference TRBV5-1 and TRBJ2-3, the CDR3 gives the full variable domain: KAGVTQTPRYLIKTRGQQVTLSCSPISGHRSVSWYQQTPGQGLQFLFEYFSETQRNKGNFPGRFSGRQFSNSRSEMNVSTLELGDSALYLCASSLELTGGVTDTQYFGPGTRLTVL.

This clonotype was counted many times. This chain joins TRBV28 and TRBJ2-7; D is uncertain. The CDR3 consists of 14 residues. Trimming took off 5 bases at V and 1 base at J, with 12 bases between the two ends. CDR1 is MDHEN, CDR2 SYDVKM, per germline. This chain's CDR3 is CASSTVKPSYEQYF. CDR3 in DNA: TGTGCCAGCAGTACGGTAAAACCTTCCTACGAGCAGTACTTC.

In its sample, this clonotype was seen many times. The chain has TRBV9 and TRBJ2-7; 9 bases align to TRBD1. Germline CDR1 reads SGDLS; CDR2 reads YYNGEE. The CDR3 is 14 residues long. The V and J ends lost 3 bases and 3 bases, in that order; junction bases with no gene match: 4. CDR3: CASSGWDRDYEQYF. In DNA, the CDR3 is TGTGCCAGCAGCGGATGGGACAGGGACTACGAGCAGTACTTC.

This clonotype was seen a few times. This may come from a read error, since a much larger clone is one base off. The chain uses TRBV4-3 and TRBJ1-1; no definite D call. Germline V gives CDR1 LGHNA, CDR2 YSLEER. V lost 0 bases and J lost 1, with 9 bases in between. The CDR3 runs 15 residues. In nucleotides, the CDR3 is TGCGCCAGCAGCCAAGATTGGAAAGAGAACACTGAAGCTTTCTTT. Translation: CASSQDWKENTEAFF.

This clonotype has a handful of counts. The chain uses TRBV6-5 and TRBJ1-1, with D perhaps TRBD1 (6 bases). Trimming cost V 4 bases and J 0 bases, with 24 bases left between them. The CDR3 has 19 residues. Germline values: CDR1 MNHEY, CDR2 SVGAGI. The CDR3 spells CASSFPILGQGPVNTEAFF. CDR3 bases: TGTGCCAGCAGTTTCCCCATACTCGGTCAGGGGCCGGTGAACACTGAAGCTTTCTTT.

This clonotype was seen repeatedly, ten times or more. CDR3 coding DNA: TGTGCCAGCAGTTACCGGCCGGGAAGCTCCTACGAGCAGTACTTC. Translated, it gives CASSYRPGSSYEQYF. V is TRBV6-5 and J is TRBJ2-7; weak D call: TRBD2 (5 bases). Germline CDR1 is MNHEY and CDR2 is SVGAGI. V was shortened by 2 bases and J by 0 bases, with 11 bases between the two germline ends. This CDR3 has 15 amino acids.

This clonotype was seen at least ten times. This chain connects TRBV5-6 to TRBJ2-3, with D perhaps TRBD1 (6 bases). Trimming shortened V by 3 bases and J by 2 bases, and 22 bases separated the two germline ends. Germline V gene lookup returns CDR1 SGHDT and CDR2 YYEEEE. This CDR3 is built from 18 residues. The CDR3 nucleotides are TGTGCCAGCAGCTCCCATACGGGGACACGGCTGATCACAGATACGCAGTATTTT. This encodes CASSSHTGTRLITDTQYF.

This clonotype was picked up many times. The chain recombines TRBV20-1 with TRBJ1-3, with D hard to call. The ends were cut back, 6 bases at V and 2 bases at J, with 8 bases in the middle. The CDR3 is made up of 12 amino acids. CDR1 is DFQATT and CDR2 is SNEGSKA in the germline V gene (reference sequence). The CDR3 nucleotides are TGCAGTGCCACTTCGCCTGGAAACACCATATATTTT. This encodes CSATSPGNTIYF.

This clonotype has more than one count but fewer than ten. This chain connects TRBV7-6 to TRBJ2-3; 10 bases fit TRBD2. The CDR3 is 15 amino acids. Trimming took 5 bases from V and 4 from J; bases not matched to a gene: 6. In germline, CDR1 is SGHVS, CDR2 FNYEAQ. As DNA, the CDR3 is TGTGCCAGCAGCCTGGGGACTAGCGCGGCAGATACGCAGTATTTT. It specifies CASSLGTSAADTQYF.

In its sample, this clonotype was seen many times. The chain links TRBV7-8 to TRBJ1-5; D uncertain. The CDR3 consists of 12 residues. Germline V gene lookup returns CDR1 SGHVS and CDR2 FQNEAQ. Trimming took 5 bases from V and 9 from J, leaving 11 bases between them. This CDR3 reads CASSPDGGPQHF. The CDR3 DNA sequence: TGTGCCAGCAGCCCAGATGGCGGGCCCCAGCATTTT.

This clonotype appeared many times. The rearrangement links TRBV5-1 to TRBJ2-3; tentatively, D is TRBD1 (6 bases). With 2 bases removed from V and 6 bases from J, the gap between germline ends came to 19 bases. The CDR3 loop spans 16 amino acids. Germline-derived CDR1 and CDR2 are SGHRS and YFSETQ. CDR3 sequence reads: CASSFAGDVYGDTQYF. CDR3 DNA sequence: TGCGCCAGCAGCTTTGCAGGGGATGTTTACGGCGATACGCAGTATTTT.

This clonotype occurred many times. The chain joins TRBV20-1 to TRBJ1-2, with unresolved D. The V gene's germline CDR1 is DFQATT and CDR2 SNEGSKA (reference sequence). With 2 bases removed from V and 0 bases from J, the gap between germline ends came to 10 bases. The length of the CDR3 is 14 residues. Here the CDR3 reads CSARMGSANYGYTF. CDR3 nucleotides: TGCAGTGCTAGAATGGGCAGTGCTAACTATGGCTACACCTTC.

Many counts were recorded for this clonotype. V and J are TRBV20-1 and TRBJ2-7; 7 nucleotides align to TRBD1. V lost 5 bases, J lost 7 bases, and 5 bases stayed unmatched. This CDR3 is built from 11 residues. Per the germline V gene, CDR1 is DFQATT and CDR2 is SNEGSKA (reference sequence). CDR3 loop: CSAHRGEEQYF. DNA for the CDR3: TGCAGTGCTCACAGGGGCGAGGAGCAGTACTTC.

Many counts were recorded for this clonotype. CDR3 DNA: TGTGCCAGCAGCTTGGGAGCAGGGAACGAAGCTTTCTTT. This sequence encodes CASSLGAGNEAFF. The rearrangement uses TRBV5-5 and TRBJ1-1, with a possible D match to TRBD1 (5 bases). The V gene's germline CDR1 is SGHKS and CDR2 YYEKEE (reference sequence). The CDR3 has 13 residues. Trimming pared 0 bases from V and 8 bases from J, leaving 11 bases between.

This clonotype was recorded many times. The chain carries TRBV7-9 and TRBJ2-5, with D possibly TRBD1 on 6 matching bases. CDR1 is SEHNR, CDR2 FQNEAQ, per germline (reference sequence). The CDR3 runs to 13 residues. Trimming removed 2 bases from V and 3 bases from J, with 7 bases in between. The CDR3 reads CASSLRTEETQYF. The CDR3 DNA follows: TGTGCCAGCAGCTTAAGGACAGAAGAGACCCAGTACTTC.

This clonotype was found many times. This chain uses TRBV12-3 or TRBV12-4 with TRBJ2-4, with D unresolved. CDR3 size: 14 residues. V was trimmed by 3 bases and J by 6 bases, leaving 12 bases between them. Here the CDR3 DNA reads TGTGCCAGCAGTTTGGGGATAGCTCCAAACATTCAGTACTTC. It specifies CASSLGIAPNIQYF.

This clonotype appeared many times. This chain uses TRBV6-2 or TRBV6-3 with TRBJ1-4; 9 bases agree with TRBD1. This CDR3 is 19 amino acids long. V was pared by 2 bases and J by 0 bases, with 10 bases of the junction left unmatched. CDR1 and CDR2 from the germline V gene are MNHEY and SVGEGT. Written as DNA, the CDR3 is TGTGCCAGCAGTTACCCACCCGGGACAGGGATTGCAACTAATGAAAAACTGTTTTTT. Its protein product is CASSYPPGTGIATNEKLFF.

This rearrangement joins TRBV7-8 to TRBJ1-1; weak D call: TRBD1 (5 bases). The V gene's germline CDR1 is SGHVS and CDR2 FQNEAQ. This CDR3 has 15 residues. Trimming removed 2 bases from V and 11 bases from J, with 21 bases in between. The CDR3 bases are TGTGCCAGCAGCTTACGGCCAGGGAATCAACCGGAGGCTTTCTTT. Translated: CASSLRPGNQPEAFF.

There are many counts of this clonotype. The J gene is TRBJ1-3, the V gene TRBV12-3 or TRBV12-4; 8 bases line up with TRBD1. CDR3 length equals 15 residues. J gave up 0 bases and V 2 bases, and 0 bases lay outside the gene matches. The CDR3, as DNA: TGTGCCAGCAGTTTAACAGGGGGCTCTGGAAACACCATATATTTT. This codes for CASSLTGGSGNTIYF.

This clonotype showed up many times. The rearrangement uses TRBV20-1 and TRBJ2-3; the match to TRBD2 covers 9 bases. V gave up 0 bases and J gave up 4 bases; unmatched junction bases: 8. Germline V gene lookup returns CDR1 DFQATT and CDR2 SNEGSKA (reference sequence). The CDR3 is made up of 16 amino acids. CDR3 coding DNA: TGCAGTGCTAGAGATGCGGGGGTAGCGGGAGCAGATACGCAGTATTTT. Amino acid sequence: CSARDAGVAGADTQYF.